This TCR beta chain derives from a study of T cells in Graves' hyperthyroidism and ophthalmopathy. The overall study: Peripheral blood samples were taken at initial diagnosis, prior to any treatment.

The CDR3 contains 14 residues. The V gene's germline CDR1 is DFQATT and CDR2 SNEGSKA (reference sequence). V gave up 5 bases and J gave up 0 bases, with 11 bases separating them. Amplification of TCR beta CDR3 regions was performed using RNA transcripts as template. First-round RT-PCR targeting the TCR CDR3 was performed with the HTBI primer set. TCRdb passed the multiplex PCR reads through MiXCR, listing each CDR3 protein once. The data show 380,000 or so distinct CDR3 sequences, approximately 13% seen once. The chain carries TRBV20-1 and TRBJ2-4; D might be TRBD2 (6 bases). What was sequenced was blood. The TCR originated in a man under 40 with Graves' hyperthyroidism that later progressed to Graves' ophthalmopathy. The CDR3 here is CSADGGLAKNIQYF. Here the CDR3 DNA reads TGCAGTGCTGATGGGGGGTTAGCCAAAAACATTCAGTACTTC.